This paragraph covers one TCR beta chain sequence. Antigen specificity is unknown. This specimen belongs to a study of human T cells and chemical hapten exposure. Study at large: Patients, predominantly female, presented with alopecia areata, totalis or universalis. Study-wide results and limits: Expanded TCRs grouped into significantly more large CDR3 similarity clusters than controls produced. There was a positive correlation between PT1 expanded TCR counts and patch test score.

Via MiXCR, TCRdb re-called the RACE reads, giving one row per CDR3 protein. The sample records under 110,000 distinct CDR3 sequences, 10% to 15% being singletons. Stated time point: pre-sensitization, week 0. Stated treatment: therapeutic diphenylcyclopropenone sensitization with weekly scalp DPC. Between the trimmed V and J ends, which lost 4 bases and 4 bases, there was a span of 11 bases. From germline, CDR1 is SQVTM and CDR2 ANQGSEA. This CDR3 has 13 amino acids. This chain connects TRBV29-1 to TRBJ2-4; D remains unclear. The input for sequencing was whole blood, taken in connection with sensitization to the hapten diphenylcyclopropenone (DPC). This clonotype was sampled from a woman aged 50 to 60 with alopecia areata. Some clones in this sample may be carry-over from other donors' samples. The CDR3 DNA is TGCAGCGTTGTCGGGCAGGTGAAAAACATTCAGTACTTC. Amino acid sequence: CSVVGQVKNIQYF.